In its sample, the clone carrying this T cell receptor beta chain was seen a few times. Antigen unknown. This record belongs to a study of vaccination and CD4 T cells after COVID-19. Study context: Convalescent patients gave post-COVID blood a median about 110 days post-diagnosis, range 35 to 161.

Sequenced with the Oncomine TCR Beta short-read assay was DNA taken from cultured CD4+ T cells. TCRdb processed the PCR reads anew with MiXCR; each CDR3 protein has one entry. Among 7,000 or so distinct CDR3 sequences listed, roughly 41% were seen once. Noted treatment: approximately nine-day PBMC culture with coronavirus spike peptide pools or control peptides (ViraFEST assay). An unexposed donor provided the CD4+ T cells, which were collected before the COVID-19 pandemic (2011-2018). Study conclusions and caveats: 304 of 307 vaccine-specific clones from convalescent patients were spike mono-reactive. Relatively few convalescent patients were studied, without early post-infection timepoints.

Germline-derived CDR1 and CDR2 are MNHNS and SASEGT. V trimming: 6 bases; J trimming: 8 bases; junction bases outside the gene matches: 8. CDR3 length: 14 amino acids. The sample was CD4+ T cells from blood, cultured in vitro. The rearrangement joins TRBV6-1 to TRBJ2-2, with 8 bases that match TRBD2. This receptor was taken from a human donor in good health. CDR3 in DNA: TGTGCCAGCAGCCCCGGACTAGCCGGTGGGGAGCTGTTTTTT. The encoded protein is CASSPGLAGGELFF.